Each of the 7 T cell receptor beta chains below was sequenced from the same sample in a study of lymphopenia after photon versus proton radiotherapy. This table comes from immunoSEQ multiplex PCR, and its TCRdb copy is limited to in-frame clones, with some not included. This table holds around 64,000 clones, 92% found once. The specimen was peripheral blood, collected from a patient treated with photon-based radiotherapy. The source of these receptors is a woman aged 40-49 years with cholangiocarcinoma.

The V call is TRBV5-1, the J call TRBJ2-3, with D tentatively TRBD1 or TRBD2 (6 bases each). The germline V gene has CDR1 SGHRS and CDR2 YFSETQ. V lost 1 base, J lost 1 base, and 16 bases lay in between. The CDR3 sequence is 17 residues long. As DNA, the CDR3 is TGCGCCAGCAGCTTGTGGGGGGCTCCTTGGGGCACAGATACGCAGTATTTT. Its translation is CASSLWGAPWGTDTQYF. The full variable domain, rest sourced from reference TRBV5-1 and TRBJ2-3, is KAGVTQTPRYLIKTRGQQVTLSCSPISGHRSVSWYQQTPGQGLQFLFEYFSETQRNKGNFPGRFSGRQFSNSRSEMNVSTLELGDSALYLCASSLWGAPWGTDTQYFGPGTRLTVL.

The chain joins TRBV5-8 to TRBJ2-2, with 10 bases lining up with TRBD2. The CDR3 has 15 residues. The germline gives CDR1 SGHTS, CDR2 YDEGEE. V shed 4 bases and J 1 base; nucleotides not matched to a gene: 1. This CDR3 is CASSRTSGNTGELFF. The CDR3 DNA is TGTGCCAGCAGCCGGACTAGCGGGAACACCGGGGAGCTGTTTTTT.

The rearrangement uses TRBV18 and TRBJ2-7; D is undetermined. The germline gives CDR1 KGHSH, CDR2 LQKENI. CDR3 size: 12 residues. V shed 2 bases and J shed 4 bases, with 6 bases lying between them. The CDR3, as DNA: TGTGCCAGCTCACCAGGAGAGTACGAGCAGTACTTC. Its translation is CASSPGEYEQYF.

The genes are TRBV6-5 and TRBJ2-2; 12 bases map to TRBD2. In germline, CDR1 is MNHEY, CDR2 SVGAGI. The CDR3 runs 15 residues. V trimming: 6 bases; J trimming: 4 bases; junction bases outside the gene matches: 3. The DNA of the CDR3 is TGTGCCAGCAGCTGGACTAGCGGGGTCACCGGGGAGCTGTTTTTT. It encodes CASSWTSGVTGELFF.

This chain uses TRBV10-1 with TRBJ2-7; 10 bases align to TRBD1. Germline V CDR1 and CDR2: WNHNN, SYGVQD (reference sequence). The CDR3 loop spans 14 amino acids. The V and J ends lost 4 bases and 5 bases, in that order; junction bases with no gene match: 5. This chain's CDR3 is CASSVGTGANEQYF. DNA for the CDR3: TGCGCCAGCAGTGTTGGGACAGGGGCCAACGAGCAGTACTTC.

The rearrangement uses TRBV7-9 and TRBJ2-3; TRBD2 agrees at 10 bases. CDR3 length: 19 amino acids. The ends lost 6 bases at V and 5 bases at J; junction bases unmatched: 20. CDR1 and CDR2 from the germline V gene are SEHNR and FQNEAQ (reference sequence). CDR3 residues: CASSFRVPRLAGRGDTQYF. In DNA, the CDR3 is TGTGCCAGCAGTTTCAGGGTCCCAAGACTAGCGGGCCGTGGAGATACGCAGTATTTT.

The chain uses TRBV2 and TRBJ2-7; D ambiguous. Germline lookup yields CDR1 SNHLY and CDR2 FYNNEI. The CDR3 runs 16 residues. Trimming removed 11 bases at V and 3 bases at J, with 26 bases between. CDR3 DNA sequence: TGTGCCTCCTCAGAGCCACACATAAACCCAGACTACGAGCAGTACTTC. This sequence encodes CASSEPHINPDYEQYF.